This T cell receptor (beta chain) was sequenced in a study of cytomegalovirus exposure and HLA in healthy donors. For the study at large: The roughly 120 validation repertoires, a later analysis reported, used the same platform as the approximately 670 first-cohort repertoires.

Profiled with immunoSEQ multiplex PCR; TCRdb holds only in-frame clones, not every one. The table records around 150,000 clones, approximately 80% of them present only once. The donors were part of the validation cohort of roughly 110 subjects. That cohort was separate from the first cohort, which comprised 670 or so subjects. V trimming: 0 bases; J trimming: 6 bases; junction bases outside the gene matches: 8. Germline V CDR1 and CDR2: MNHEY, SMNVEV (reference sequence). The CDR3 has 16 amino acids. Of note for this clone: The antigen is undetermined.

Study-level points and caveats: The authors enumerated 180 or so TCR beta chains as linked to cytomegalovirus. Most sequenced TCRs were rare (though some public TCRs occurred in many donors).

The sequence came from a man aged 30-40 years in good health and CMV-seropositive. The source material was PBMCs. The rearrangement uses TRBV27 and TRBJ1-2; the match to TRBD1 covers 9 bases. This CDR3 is CASSLSVGQGIDGYTF. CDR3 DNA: TGTGCCAGCAGTTTATCCGTGGGACAGGGCATCGATGGCTACACCTTC.